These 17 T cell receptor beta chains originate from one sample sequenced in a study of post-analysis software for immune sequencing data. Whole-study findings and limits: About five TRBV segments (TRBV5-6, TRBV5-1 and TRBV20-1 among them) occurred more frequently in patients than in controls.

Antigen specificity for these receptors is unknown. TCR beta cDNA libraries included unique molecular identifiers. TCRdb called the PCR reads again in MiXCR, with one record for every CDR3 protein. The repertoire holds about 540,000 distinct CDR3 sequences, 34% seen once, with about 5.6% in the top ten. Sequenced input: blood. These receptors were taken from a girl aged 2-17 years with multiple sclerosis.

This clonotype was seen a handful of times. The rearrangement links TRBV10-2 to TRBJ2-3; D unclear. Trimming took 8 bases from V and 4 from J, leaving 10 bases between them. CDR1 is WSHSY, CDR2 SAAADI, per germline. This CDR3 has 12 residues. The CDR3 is CASLGRADTQYF. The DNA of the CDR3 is TGCGCCAGCCTTGGTCGGGCAGATACGCAGTATTTT.

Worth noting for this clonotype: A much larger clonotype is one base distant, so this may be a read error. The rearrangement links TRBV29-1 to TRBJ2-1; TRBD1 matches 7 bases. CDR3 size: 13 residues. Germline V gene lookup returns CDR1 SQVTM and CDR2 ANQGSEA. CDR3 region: CSVRQGFYDEQFF. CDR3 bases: TGCAGCGTTCGACAGGGCTTCTACGATGAGCAGTTCTTC.

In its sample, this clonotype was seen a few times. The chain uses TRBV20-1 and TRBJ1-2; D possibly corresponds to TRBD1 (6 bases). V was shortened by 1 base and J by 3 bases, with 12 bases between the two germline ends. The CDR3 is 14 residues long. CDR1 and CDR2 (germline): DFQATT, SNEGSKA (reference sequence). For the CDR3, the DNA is TGCAGTGCTAGAGCCAGGGGCGATTACTATGGCTACACCTTC. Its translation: CSARARGDYYGYTF.

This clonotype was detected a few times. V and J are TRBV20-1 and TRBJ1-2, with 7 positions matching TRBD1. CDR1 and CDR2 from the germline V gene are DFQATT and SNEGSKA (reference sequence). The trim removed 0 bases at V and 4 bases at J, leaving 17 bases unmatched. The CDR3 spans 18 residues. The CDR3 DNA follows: TGCAGTGCTAGAGATATTGAGGCGCTTCAGGGGGGCTTCTATGGCTACACCTTC. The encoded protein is CSARDIEALQGGFYGYTF.

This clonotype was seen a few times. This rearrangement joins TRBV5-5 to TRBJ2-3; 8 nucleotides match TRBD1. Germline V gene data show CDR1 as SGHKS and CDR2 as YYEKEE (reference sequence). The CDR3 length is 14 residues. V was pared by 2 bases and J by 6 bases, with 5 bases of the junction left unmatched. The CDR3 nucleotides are TGTGCCAGCAGCTTCACAGGGGGTCGGGATACGCAGTATTTT. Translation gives CASSFTGGRDTQYF.

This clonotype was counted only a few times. The CDR3 region is CASSLNRNTEAFF. In DNA form, the CDR3 reads TGCGCCAGCAGCTTGAACAGGAACACTGAAGCTTTCTTT. This chain connects TRBV5-1 to TRBJ1-1; D gene ambiguous. The germline V gene encodes CDR1 SGHRS and CDR2 YFSETQ. CDR3 length: 13 residues. The V and J ends lost 1 base and 1 base respectively, with 5 bases between them.

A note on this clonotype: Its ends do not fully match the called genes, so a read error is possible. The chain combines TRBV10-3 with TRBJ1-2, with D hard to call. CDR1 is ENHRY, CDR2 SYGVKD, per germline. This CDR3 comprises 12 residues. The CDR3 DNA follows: TGTGTCATCAGTGAGTCTGGGGATGGCTACACCTTC. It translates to CVISESGDGYTF.

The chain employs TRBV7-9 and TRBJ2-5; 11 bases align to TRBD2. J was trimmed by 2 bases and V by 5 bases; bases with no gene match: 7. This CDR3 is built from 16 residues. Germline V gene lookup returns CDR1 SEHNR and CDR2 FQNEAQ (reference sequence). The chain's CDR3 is CASSILTSGAQETQYF. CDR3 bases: TGTGCCAGCAGCATCCTGACTAGCGGGGCTCAAGAGACCCAGTACTTC.

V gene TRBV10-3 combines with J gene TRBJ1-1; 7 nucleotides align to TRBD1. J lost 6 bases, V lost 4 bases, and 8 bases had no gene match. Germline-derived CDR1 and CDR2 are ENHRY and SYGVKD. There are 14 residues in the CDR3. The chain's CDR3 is CAISGQGEGPEAFF. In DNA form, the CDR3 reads TGTGCCATCAGTGGACAGGGTGAAGGTCCTGAAGCTTTCTTT.

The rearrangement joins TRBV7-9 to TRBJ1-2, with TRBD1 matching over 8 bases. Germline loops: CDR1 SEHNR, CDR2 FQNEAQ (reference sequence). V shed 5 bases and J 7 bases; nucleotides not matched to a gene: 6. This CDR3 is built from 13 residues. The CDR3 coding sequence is TGTGCCAGCAGCATCGGACAGGGAGGTGGCTACACCTTC. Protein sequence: CASSIGQGGGYTF.

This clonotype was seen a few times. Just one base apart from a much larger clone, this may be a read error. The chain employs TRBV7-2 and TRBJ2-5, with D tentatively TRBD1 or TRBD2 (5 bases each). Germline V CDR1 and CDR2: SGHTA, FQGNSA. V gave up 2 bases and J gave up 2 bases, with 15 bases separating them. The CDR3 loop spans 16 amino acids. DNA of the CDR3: TGTGCCAGCAGCTTAATGGACGGGACCCAACAAGAGACCCAGTACTTC. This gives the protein CASSLMDGTQQETQYF.

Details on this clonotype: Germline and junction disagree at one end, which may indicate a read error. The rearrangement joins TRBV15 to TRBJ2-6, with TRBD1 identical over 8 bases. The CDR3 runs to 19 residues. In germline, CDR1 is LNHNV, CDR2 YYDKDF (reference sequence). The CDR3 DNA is TGTGCCACCAGCAGAGTTAGGACAGGGTCCTTCTCTGGGGCCAACGTCCGGACTTTC. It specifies CATSRVRTGSFSGANVRTF.

CDR3 residues: CASHPTGSWRAFF. DNA of the CDR3: TGTGCCAGCCACCCGACGGGTTCCTGGCGAGCTTTCTTT. This chain links TRBV12-3 or TRBV12-4 with TRBJ1-1; no definite D call. The CDR3 runs to 13 residues. Trimming shortened V by 8 bases and J by 10 bases, and 20 bases separated the two germline ends.

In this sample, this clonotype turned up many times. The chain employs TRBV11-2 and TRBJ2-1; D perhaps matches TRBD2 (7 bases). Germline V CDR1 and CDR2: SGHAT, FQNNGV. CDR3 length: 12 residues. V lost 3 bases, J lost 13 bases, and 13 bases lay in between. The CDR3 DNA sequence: TGTGCCAGCAGCTTGGGGGGGCCCGGACAGTTCTTC. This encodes CASSLGGPGQFF.

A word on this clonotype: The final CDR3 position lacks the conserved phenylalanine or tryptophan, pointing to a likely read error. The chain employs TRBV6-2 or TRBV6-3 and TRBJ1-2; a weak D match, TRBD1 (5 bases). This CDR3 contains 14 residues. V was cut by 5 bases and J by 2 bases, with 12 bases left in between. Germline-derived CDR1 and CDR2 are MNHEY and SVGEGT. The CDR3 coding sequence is TGTGCCAGCAGTCTTCTCCAGGGAAACTATGGCTACACCTCC. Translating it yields CASSLLQGNYGYTS.

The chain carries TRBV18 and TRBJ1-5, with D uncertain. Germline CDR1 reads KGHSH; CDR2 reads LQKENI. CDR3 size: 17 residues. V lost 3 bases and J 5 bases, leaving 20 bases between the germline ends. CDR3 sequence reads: CASSPVGPLPDYQPQHF. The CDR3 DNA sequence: TGTGCCAGCTCACCGGTTGGGCCCCTCCCGGATTATCAGCCCCAGCATTTT. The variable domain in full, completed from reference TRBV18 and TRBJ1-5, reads NAGVMQNPRHLVRRRGQEARLRCSPMKGHSHVYWYRQLPEEGLKFMVYLQKENIIDESGMPKERFSAEFPKEGPSILRIQQVVRGDSAAYFCASSPVGPLPDYQPQHFGDGTRLSIL.

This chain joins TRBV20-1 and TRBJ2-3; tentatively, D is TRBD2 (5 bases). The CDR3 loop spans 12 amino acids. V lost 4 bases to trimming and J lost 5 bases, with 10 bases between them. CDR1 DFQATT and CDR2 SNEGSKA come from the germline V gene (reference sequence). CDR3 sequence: CSATPEGDTQYF. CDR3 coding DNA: TGCAGTGCTACGCCCGAGGGAGATACGCAGTATTTT.